The 25 T cell receptor beta chains in this list originate from one sample, sequenced in a study of vaccination and CD4 T cells after COVID-19. These TCRs are of unknown antigen specificity. Treatment here: roughly 10-day PBMC culture with coronavirus spike peptide pools or control peptides (ViraFEST assay). Cultured CD4+ T cells had their DNA profiled by the Oncomine TCR Beta short-read assay. From the PCR reads, TCRdb called clonotypes with MiXCR, one entry per CDR3 protein. The profile shows about 15,000 distinct CDR3 sequences, about 70% of them singletons. Material for sequencing was CD4+ T cells from blood, cultured in vitro. The origin of the receptors is a human donor who had recovered from COVID-19.

The chain is built from TRBV6-5 and TRBJ1-5; 10 bases match TRBD1. The CDR3 is 16 amino acids. V was pared by 0 bases and J by 6 bases, with 5 bases of the junction left unmatched. Per germline, CDR1 MNHEY and CDR2 SVGAGI. The CDR3 DNA is TGTGCCAGCAGTTACTCGAGCGGACAGGGGGGTCAGCCCCAGCATTTT. The encoded protein is CASSYSSGQGGQPQHF.

The chain recombines TRBV19 with TRBJ2-2; no clear D gene. This CDR3 region has 12 residues. Trimming stripped 5 bases from V and 9 bases from J, with 10 bases between. The germline CDR1 and CDR2 sequences are LNHDA and SQIVND (reference sequence). The CDR3, as DNA: TGTGCCAGTAGTTTCTTAACCCGGGAGCTGTTTTTT. Amino acids: CASSFLTRELFF.

The chain links TRBV7-2 to TRBJ1-5, with a weak D call TRBD1 (5 bases). The CDR3 totals 14 residues. Germline CDR1 SGHTA, CDR2 FQGNSA. Trimming took off 5 bases at V and 9 bases at J, with 17 bases between the two ends. In DNA form, the CDR3 reads TGTGCCAGCAGCCGAAGCCGGGGGATCCGGCCCCAGCATTTT. It is translated as CASSRSRGIRPQHF.

J is TRBJ1-2 and V is TRBV20-1; 9 bases map to TRBD1. CDR3 length equals 13 residues. The trim removed 5 bases at V and 4 bases at J, leaving 5 bases unmatched. Germline V gene sequence: CDR1 DFQATT, CDR2 SNEGSKA (reference sequence). The CDR3 coding sequence is TGCAGTGCTCTAAAGGGACAGGGCTATGGCTACACCTTC. Residues: CSALKGQGYGYTF.

V is TRBV20-1 and J is TRBJ1-5; unclear D gene. Trimming left V 6 bases short and J 1 base short, with 13 bases between. This CDR3 is built from 14 residues. Germline lookup yields CDR1 DFQATT and CDR2 SNEGSKA (reference sequence). The CDR3 spells CSAETRASNQPQHF. In DNA form, the CDR3 reads TGCAGTGCCGAAACCCGGGCGAGCAATCAGCCCCAGCATTTT.

The V call is TRBV7-2, the J call TRBJ1-3; D not certain. This CDR3 has 13 residues. V was shortened by 3 bases and J by 8 bases, with 11 bases between the two germline ends. CDR1 is SGHTA and CDR2 is FQGNSA in the germline V gene. In nucleotides, the CDR3 is TGTGCCAGCAGCTTTTACTTGGAAGACACCATATATTTT. Residues: CASSFYLEDTIYF. The variable domain in full, completed from reference TRBV7-2 and TRBJ1-3, reads GAGVSQSPSNKVTEKGKDVELRCDPISGHTALYWYRQSLGQGLEFLIYFQGNSAPDKSGLPSDRFSAERTGGSVSTLTIQRTQQEDSAVYLCASSFYLEDTIYFGEGSWLTVV.

CDR3 protein: CASSLSGAASGNTIYF. CDR3 DNA sequence: TGTGCCAGCAGTTTATCGGGAGCCGCCTCTGGAAACACCATATATTTT. The V and J genes are TRBV27 and TRBJ1-3; D is ambiguous. Trimming pared 0 bases from V and 0 bases from J, leaving 9 bases between. This CDR3 has 16 amino acids. Germline lookup yields CDR1 MNHEY and CDR2 SMNVEV (reference sequence).

The chain has TRBV11-2 and TRBJ1-5; the D gene is possibly TRBD1 (5 bases). With 0 bases removed from V and 11 bases from J, the gap between germline ends came to 23 bases. Germline V lookup: CDR1 SGHAT, CDR2 FQNNGV. There are 17 residues in the CDR3. The CDR3 DNA follows: TGTGCCAGCAGCTTAGAGGGGGGGATGTCCGGGACCGGGGCCCAGCATTTT. This sequence encodes CASSLEGGMSGTGAQHF.

This chain joins TRBV6-5 and TRBJ1-2; D is uncertain. Looked up from germline, CDR1 is MNHEY and CDR2 is SVGAGI. CDR3 length: 14 amino acids. Between the trimmed V and J ends, which lost 0 bases and 7 bases, there was a span of 12 bases. The CDR3 DNA is TGTGCCAGCAGTTACTCGATCCAGTCTCCTGGCTACACCTTC. Protein sequence: CASSYSIQSPGYTF.

J is TRBJ2-1 and V is TRBV24-1; no clear D. Germline values: CDR1 KGHDR, CDR2 SFDVKD. This CDR3 region has 13 residues. V was pared by 5 bases and J by 3 bases, with 7 bases between. The CDR3 here is CATSVPNYNEQFF. The CDR3, as DNA: TGTGCCACCAGTGTTCCTAACTACAATGAGCAGTTCTTC.

Only a few counts were recorded for this clonotype. V and J are TRBV27 and TRBJ1-1; D is uncertain. V gave up 9 bases and J gave up 0 bases, with 11 bases separating them. CDR1 MNHEY and CDR2 SMNVEV come from the germline V gene (reference sequence). This CDR3 region has 13 residues. CDR3 sequence: CASSGFLNTEAFF. The CDR3 nucleotides are TGTGCCAGTTCAGGATTCTTGAACACTGAAGCTTTCTTT.

The chain links TRBV19 to TRBJ1-5; D is undetermined. The CDR3 is 11 amino acids. CDR1 is LNHDA, CDR2 SQIVND, per germline (reference sequence). V shed 5 bases and J shed 11 bases, with 10 bases lying between them. The CDR3 DNA is TGTGCCAGTAGTGACGAACGGGCCCAGCATTTT. It yields the protein CASSDERAQHF.

The V call is TRBV19, the J call TRBJ1-5; D not certain. This CDR3 has 14 amino acids. Germline CDR1 is LNHDA and CDR2 is SQIVND (reference sequence). The V gene lost 10 bases and the J gene lost 0 bases, with 13 bases spanning the gap. The CDR3: CATGRFYSNQPQHF. Here the CDR3 DNA reads TGTGCCACCGGACGGTTCTATAGCAATCAGCCCCAGCATTTT.

V gene TRBV7-2 combines with J gene TRBJ1-1; possible D gene TRBD1, 5 bases. Trimming cost V 4 bases and J 0 bases, with 15 bases left between them. Germline loops: CDR1 SGHTA, CDR2 FQGNSA. CDR3 length: 16 residues. DNA for the CDR3: TGTGCCAGCAGCTCCCGCACCGGGGGGGTGAACACTGAAGCTTTCTTT. This sequence encodes CASSSRTGGVNTEAFF.

The chain uses TRBV18 and TRBJ2-7; TRBD1 matches 7 bases. Germline CDR1 KGHSH, CDR2 LQKENI. The V segment lost 4 bases and the J segment 5 bases; nucleotides outside the gene matches: 8. This CDR3 has 14 amino acids. Here the CDR3 reads CASSLNRGGDEQYF. The CDR3 DNA reads as TGTGCCAGCTCACTAAACAGGGGTGGTGACGAGCAGTACTTC.

The chain links TRBV7-9 to TRBJ2-7; possible D gene TRBD2, 5 bases. This CDR3 has 15 amino acids. The V gene lost 5 bases and the J gene lost 2 bases, with 16 bases spanning the gap. CDR1 is SEHNR and CDR2 is FQNEAQ in the germline V gene (reference sequence). The CDR3, as DNA: TGTGCCAGCAGCCCAGCCCGACTACGCCCCTACGAGCAGTACTTC. This gives the protein CASSPARLRPYEQYF.

The CDR3 sequence: CASSARAGAGAWDTQYF. The CDR3 nucleotides are TGTGCCAGCAGCGCCCGGGCGGGAGCGGGAGCATGGGATACGCAGTATTTT. The rearrangement uses TRBV7-2 and TRBJ2-3; 8 bases agree with TRBD2. The ends lost 5 bases at V and 6 bases at J; junction bases unmatched: 16. Germline values: CDR1 SGHTA, CDR2 FQGNSA. This CDR3 comprises 17 residues.

The gene calls are TRBV24-1 and TRBJ2-5; D gene ambiguous. The CDR3 consists of 14 residues. V gave up 2 bases and J gave up 9 bases, with 15 bases separating them. Germline-derived CDR1 and CDR2 are KGHDR and SFDVKD. This CDR3 reads CATSDSAARLAQYF. The DNA for the CDR3 is TGTGCCACCAGTGATTCTGCGGCTAGGTTGGCCCAGTACTTC.

The J gene is TRBJ1-1, the V gene TRBV2; unclear D gene. In germline, CDR1 is SNHLY, CDR2 FYNNEI. The CDR3 length is 11 residues. Trimming took 9 bases from V and 5 from J, leaving 10 bases between them. CDR3 sequence reads: CASRDGTEAFF. CDR3 DNA sequence: TGTGCCAGTAGGGATGGAACTGAAGCTTTCTTT.

The chain is built from TRBV5-8 and TRBJ2-7; perhaps TRBD2 as D (5 bases). The CDR3 loop spans 14 amino acids. Deletions cut 4 bases from V and 2 bases from J, with 13 bases between. Germline values: CDR1 SGHTS, CDR2 YDEGEE. CDR3 sequence (DNA): TGTGCCAGCAGCCGTTGGGAGCCGCCCTACGAGCAGTACTTC. Amino acids: CASSRWEPPYEQYF.

The count of this clonotype is one. The CDR3 protein is CASSLTRTMLGEQYF. The CDR3 DNA sequence: TGTGCCAGCAGCTTAACTCGGACTATGCTAGGCGAGCAGTACTTC. The chain carries TRBV7-3 and TRBJ2-7; tentative D call: TRBD2 (6 bases). The CDR3 spans 15 residues. CDR1 and CDR2 from the germline V gene are SGHTA and FQGTGA. Between the trimmed V and J ends, which lost 0 bases and 6 bases, there was a span of 15 bases.

V usage is TRBV20-1 and J usage is TRBJ2-7; tentative D call: TRBD2 (6 bases). Per germline, CDR1 DFQATT and CDR2 SNEGSKA (reference sequence). The length of the CDR3 is 16 residues. Trimming shortened V by 0 bases and J by 4 bases, and 19 bases separated the two germline ends. The CDR3 region has the DNA TGCAGTGCTAGAGATCATAGGGGAGGCTACGTATACGAGCAGTACTTC. Translating it yields CSARDHRGGYVYEQYF.

This clonotype was counted between two and nine times. The CDR3 coding sequence is TGTGCCAGCAGAAGGCAGGGTCGAATGAACACTGAAGCTTTCTTT. It specifies CASRRQGRMNTEAFF. This chain uses TRBV27 with TRBJ1-1; the D gene is possibly TRBD1 (5 bases). This CDR3 has 15 amino acids. Trimming took 6 bases from V and 0 from J, leaving 14 bases between them. The germline CDR1 and CDR2 sequences are MNHEY and SMNVEV (reference sequence).

The J gene is TRBJ1-1, the V gene TRBV2, with D possibly being TRBD1 (6 bases). The CDR3 length is 14 residues. Germline V lookup: CDR1 SNHLY, CDR2 FYNNEI. The germline V and J ends were trimmed by 7 bases and 11 bases, with 23 bases remaining between them. The CDR3 coding sequence is TGTGCCAGCACCCCTGGCCCGGGACACCGTGAGGCTTTCTTT. Residues: CASTPGPGHREAFF.

This chain joins TRBV7-9 and TRBJ1-6; D perhaps matches TRBD1 (6 bases). V was cut by 4 bases and J by 10 bases, with 17 bases left in between. Germline assignment: CDR1 SEHNR and CDR2 FQNEAQ (reference sequence). This CDR3 comprises 15 residues. The CDR3 nucleotides are TGTGCCAGCAGCTCAGCTGGGGGGCTTCGGTCACCCCTCCACTTT. This encodes CASSSAGGLRSPLHF.